Listed below are T cell receptor beta chains from one sample, sequenced in a study of T cell responses to AZD1222 COVID-19 vaccine. Sequencing used immunoSEQ multiplex PCR; TCRdb keeps in-frame clones, though not all of them. This table holds 50,000 to 65,000 clones, roughly four fifths found once. The sample here was peripheral blood, taken 28 days after the second AZD1222 dose. These receptors were collected from an adult who received the AZD1222 COVID-19 vaccine. CDR3s include the opening cysteine and the closing phenylalanine or tryptophan. The D gene is left open where the match is weak. Some rows mark clone size as missing; the rest say once, few, many or name a class of expanded clone.

V: TRBV5-1; size: -; D: -; J: TRBJ1-3; DNA: TGCGCCAGCAGCACCGACAGCAACTCTGGAAACACCATATATTTT; CDR3: CASSTDSNSGNTIYF
V: TRBV7-8; size: -; D: TRBD1; J: TRBJ2-7; DNA: TGTGCCAGCAGCTTAGGCAGGGGGTTCTCCTACGAGCAGTACTTC; CDR3: CASSLGRGFSYEQYF
V: TRBV7-9; size: few; D: -; J: TRBJ2-2; DNA: TGTGCCAGCAGCCTTCCGGGACACAACACCGGGGAGCTGTTTTTT; CDR3: CASSLPGHNTGELFF
V: TRBV10-3; size: -; D: -; J: TRBJ2-7; DNA: TGTGCCATCAGTGAAAATGGGCGATCAATCTACGAGCAGTACTTC; CDR3: CAISENGRSIYEQYF
V: TRBV5-6; size: -; D: -; J: TRBJ1-2; DNA: TGTGCCAGCAGCCCCCCAATGGGCTCTGGCTACACCTTC; CDR3: CASSPPMGSGYTF
V: TRBV5-8; size: -; D: TRBD2; J: TRBJ2-4; DNA: TGTGCCAGCAGCTTGGGCCTAGCGGGAGGTTTAAACATTCAGTACTTC; CDR3: CASSLGLAGGLNIQYF
V: TRBV7-2; size: once; D: TRBD2; J: TRBJ2-7; DNA: TGTGCCAGCAGCTTTGGGCCGGGGGGCTACGAGCAGTACTTC; CDR3: CASSFGPGGYEQYF
V: TRBV2; size: -; D: TRBD1; J: TRBJ1-6; DNA: TGTGCCAGCAGTCCTTTTAGACAGGGGGCGAATTCACCCCTCCACTTT; CDR3: CASSPFRQGANSPLHF
V: TRBV12-3/TRBV12-4; size: -; D: -; J: TRBJ1-1; DNA: TGTGCCAGCAGTTTTAAGGGCACTGAAGCTTTCTTT; CDR3: CASSFKGTEAFF
V: TRBV6-6; size: few; D: -; J: TRBJ1-2; DNA: TGTGCCAGCAGTTGGGGGCAGGGTGATTATGGCTACACCTTC; CDR3: CASSWGQGDYGYTF